Reported below is one T cell receptor beta chain. This CDR3 is built from 15 residues. Germline CDR1 and CDR2: MNHEY and SMNVEV (reference sequence). The junction had 4 bases not matched to a gene; V was cut back by 2 bases and J by 2 bases. Isolation per sample recovered at least 6 million PBMCs. The authors extracted at least 5 micrograms of total RNA per sample. This record belongs to a study of blood T cells in healthy people across ages. Study overall: About one barcoded TCR beta cDNA was captured per two T cells.

For the second PCR, which ran for about 6 to 11 cycles, a sample-barcoded 5' primer and a J-beta primer mix were used. Each cDNA molecule carried a tag from a template-switch adaptor that contained 12 random nucleotides. A single record per CDR3 protein comes from TCRdb applying MiXCR to the 5' RACE reads. The table lists more than 800,000 distinct CDR3 sequences, 35% to 50% of them singletons. Input material: blood. The chain combines TRBV27 with TRBJ2-5, with 8 positions matching TRBD2. This TCR derives from a woman in her fifties or sixties in good health. CDR3: CASSLTGGKQETQYF. CDR3 nucleotide sequence: TGTGCCAGCAGTTTAACGGGGGGGAAGCAAGAGACCCAGTACTTC.